Each of the 15 T cell receptor beta chains below was sequenced from the same sample in a study of siplizumab effects on memory and regulatory T cells. The data were produced by immunoSEQ multiplex PCR, yet TCRdb's version contains in-frame clones alone and is incomplete. The data hold about 52,000 clones, with 95% to 98% observed a single time. The sequenced sample consisted of naive CD4+ T cells sorted from blood. Source of these receptors: a human donor in good health.

The DNA for the CDR3 is TGTGCCAGCAGCCAACGACAGGGGGCTTACAATGAGCAGTTCTTC. This gives the protein CASSQRQGAYNEQFF. The chain is built from TRBV5-4 and TRBJ2-1, with 10 bases matching TRBD1. The CDR3 covers 15 residues. Germline CDR1 and CDR2: SGHNT and YYREEE (reference sequence). V lost 4 bases to trimming and J lost 4 bases; unmatched junction nucleotides: 5.

Here the CDR3 reads CASSLPGTREKLFF. As DNA, the CDR3 is TGCGCCAGCAGTTTACCCGGGACACGCGAAAAACTGTTTTTT. The chain combines TRBV10-2 with TRBJ1-4, with a possible D match to TRBD1 (6 bases). This CDR3 is 14 amino acids long. The germline CDR1 and CDR2 sequences are WSHSY and SAAADI. V lost 5 bases to trimming and J lost 8 bases, with 15 bases between them.

The chain carries TRBV27 and TRBJ2-1, with 12 bases fitting TRBD2. The CDR3 has 16 amino acids. Germline assignment: CDR1 MNHEY and CDR2 SMNVEV (reference sequence). The ends lost 5 bases at V and 3 bases at J; junction bases unmatched: 5. CDR3 protein: CASSTRLAGDYNEQFF. In DNA, the CDR3 is TGTGCCAGCAGTACCCGACTAGCGGGAGACTACAATGAGCAGTTCTTC.

The V and J genes are TRBV28 and TRBJ2-7; the D is unclear. The CDR3 consists of 12 residues. CDR1 is MDHEN and CDR2 is SYDVKM in the germline V gene. The ends were cut back, 8 bases at V and 7 bases at J, with 15 bases in the middle. The CDR3 loop is CASSVARREQYF. Written as DNA, the CDR3 is TGTGCCAGCTCGGTGGCTCGGCGGGAGCAGTACTTC.

The gene calls are TRBV6-6 and TRBJ2-3; 8 nucleotides line up with TRBD2. Trimming cost V 8 bases and J 8 bases; bases outside gene matches: 9. From germline, CDR1 is MNHNY and CDR2 SVGAGI (reference sequence). The CDR3 spans 13 residues. CDR3 sequence: CASGPGGPGTQYF. In nucleotides, the CDR3 is TGTGCCAGCGGCCCGGGAGGGCCAGGTACGCAGTATTTT.

The rearrangement links TRBV19 to TRBJ1-5; 10 bases line up with TRBD1. The CDR3 has 18 amino acids. Per germline, CDR1 LNHDA and CDR2 SQIVND (reference sequence). J lost 2 bases, V lost 0 bases, and 7 bases had no gene match. CDR3 amino acids: CASSIDRFGTGGNQPQHF. As DNA, the CDR3 is TGTGCCAGTAGTATAGATCGGTTTGGGACAGGGGGCAATCAGCCCCAGCATTTT.

This CDR3 is CASSLTWARSTDTQYF. The CDR3 coding sequence is TGTGCCAGCAGCCTCACTTGGGCCAGGTCCACAGATACGCAGTATTTT. The chain uses TRBV5-8 and TRBJ2-3, with unresolved D. Germline V gene sequence: CDR1 SGHTS, CDR2 YDEGEE. The V end was cut by 4 bases, the J end by 2 bases, with 17 bases between. The CDR3 has 16 amino acids. Based on the CDR3 plus reference TRBV5-8 and TRBJ2-3, the full variable domain is EAGVTQSPTHLIKTRGQQATLRCSPISGHTSVYWYQQALGLGLQFLLWYDEGEERNRGNFPPRFSGRQFPNYSSELNVNALELEDSALYLCASSLTWARSTDTQYFGPGTRLTVL.

The rearrangement joins TRBV19 to TRBJ2-7; 9 bases agree with TRBD2. The CDR3 loop spans 16 amino acids. CDR1 is LNHDA and CDR2 is SQIVND in the germline V gene (reference sequence). V trimming: 4 bases; J trimming: 4 bases; junction bases outside the gene matches: 11. The CDR3 protein is CASSTVRSLAGYEQYF. The CDR3 region has the DNA TGTGCCAGTAGTACAGTCCGGAGTCTAGCGGGGTACGAGCAGTACTTC.

V usage is TRBV19 and J usage is TRBJ2-7; D perhaps matches TRBD1 (8 bases). The CDR3 runs 16 residues. Germline loops: CDR1 LNHDA, CDR2 SQIVND (reference sequence). The V end lost 3 bases, the J end lost 2 bases, and 17 bases lay between the germline ends. The CDR3 DNA sequence: TGTGCCAGTAGTATCCTTCACAGGGGGGGGACCTACGAGCAGTACTTC. It specifies CASSILHRGGTYEQYF.

This chain joins TRBV30 and TRBJ2-5; 13 nucleotides match TRBD2. V lost 3 bases to trimming and J lost 4 bases; unmatched junction nucleotides: 11. CDR3 length: 17 residues. Per the germline V gene, CDR1 is GTSNPN and CDR2 is SVGIG (reference sequence). The CDR3 loop is CAWRSRLAGGPRETQYF. As DNA, the CDR3 is TGTGCCTGGAGGTCCCGACTAGCGGGAGGACCTCGAGAGACCCAGTACTTC.

The chain has TRBV7-8 and TRBJ1-4; perhaps TRBD1 as D (5 bases). The V end lost 5 bases, the J end lost 4 bases, and 17 bases lay between the germline ends. The germline gives CDR1 SGHVS, CDR2 FQNEAQ. This CDR3 is built from 16 residues. The CDR3 bases are TGTGCCAGCAGCCCCAATCCCGGGGGGATTAATGAAAAACTGTTTTTT. It yields the protein CASSPNPGGINEKLFF. Full variable domain (missing parts from reference TRBV7-8 and TRBJ1-4): GAGVSQSPRYKVAKRGQDVALRCDPISGHVSLFWYQQALGQGPEFLTYFQNEAQLDKSGLPSDRFFAERPEGSVSTLKIQRTQQEDSAVYLCASSPNPGGINEKLFFGSGTQLSVL.

The chain is built from TRBV6-6 and TRBJ1-5, with a tentative D call TRBD1 (5 bases). Germline V lookup: CDR1 MNHNY, CDR2 SVGAGI (reference sequence). Deletions cut 2 bases from V and 9 bases from J, with 17 bases between. The CDR3 spans 15 residues. The chain's CDR3 is CASSYTGTENSPQHF. The CDR3 DNA reads TGTGCCAGCAGTTACACCGGGACGGAGAATTCGCCCCAGCATTTT.

CDR3: CSVGAGLSNQPQHF. The CDR3 DNA is TGCAGCGTTGGAGCAGGACTAAGCAATCAGCCCCAGCATTTT. This chain links TRBV29-1 with TRBJ1-5; D call uncertain. This CDR3 is built from 14 residues. Germline V gives CDR1 SQVTM, CDR2 ANQGSEA. The ends were cut back, 4 bases at V and 1 base at J, with 11 bases in the middle. Looking up the rest from reference TRBV29-1 and TRBJ1-5 gives the full variable domain: SAVISQKPSRDICQRGTSLTIQCQVDSQVTMMFWYRQQPGQSLTLIATANQGSEATYESGFVIDKFPISRPNLTFSTLTVSNMSPEDSSIYLCSVGAGLSNQPQHFGDGTRLSIL.

The chain employs TRBV11-3 and TRBJ1-1; D call uncertain. With 2 bases removed from V and 1 base from J, the gap between germline ends came to 11 bases. CDR3 length: 15 residues. CDR1 is SGHNT and CDR2 is YENEEA in the germline V gene. The DNA for the CDR3 is TGTGCCAGCAGCTTACGGCAGAGCGAGAACACTGAAGCTTTCTTT. Translation: CASSLRQSENTEAFF.

The rearrangement uses TRBV27 and TRBJ1-5, with unresolved D. In germline, CDR1 is MNHEY, CDR2 SMNVEV (reference sequence). CDR3 length equals 16 residues. V shed 6 bases and J shed 5 bases, with 20 bases lying between them. The DNA for the CDR3 is TGTGCCAGCAGCCACCTATCGTTAGGGCCCTATCAGCCCCAGCATTTT. This gives the protein CASSHLSLGPYQPQHF.